The 9 T cell receptor beta chains listed next were all sequenced from one sample in a study of graft-versus-host responses after intestinal transplantation (TCRdb year 2021). The receptor library was made with the immunoSEQ multiplex PCR assay. Drawn from immuneACCESS, this table holds only the in-frame rearrangements with V and J called that TCRdb kept. Clones are partly lost; checked studies trace under half to an unresolved V gene and leave the rest unexplained. Here the sample has some 120,000 clones; 90% occur a single time. Of the sample, about 0.18% falls within the top ten clones. These receptors' antigens are unknown. The time point label, as the study defines it: cells obtained before transplantation from donor or recipient. The sequenced sample was unstimulated CD4+ T cells sorted from spleen or lymph node cells, obtained before intestinal transplant. Source of these receptors: a human donor who received an intestinal transplant.

The rearrangement joins TRBV5-1 to TRBJ2-5, with 8 positions matching TRBD2. Trimming took 2 bases from V and 1 from J; bases not matched to a gene: 7. Germline assignment: CDR1 SGHRS and CDR2 YFSETQ. The CDR3 consists of 16 residues. The CDR3 is CASSLSGGLLQETQYF. The CDR3 region has the DNA TGCGCCAGCAGCTTAAGCGGGGGCCTACTCCAAGAGACCCAGTACTTC.

V is TRBV5-4 and J is TRBJ2-3; 7 nucleotides agree with TRBD2. This CDR3 is built from 15 residues. Looked up from germline, CDR1 is SGHNT and CDR2 is YYREEE (reference sequence). V lost 5 bases and J lost 8; bases outside the gene matches: 14. CDR3 amino acids: CASSSGLAVLGTQYF. The CDR3 coding sequence is TGTGCCAGCAGTTCCGGGCTAGCGGTTTTAGGTACGCAGTATTTT.

The chain is built from TRBV29-1 and TRBJ2-1; perhaps TRBD2 as D (6 bases). Trimming left V 7 bases short and J 3 bases short, with 13 bases between. Germline V gene data show CDR1 as SQVTM and CDR2 as ANQGSEA. The CDR3 consists of 13 residues. CDR3 DNA: TGCAGCGCTATAGGGGACTTCTACAATGAGCAGTTCTTC. This sequence encodes CSAIGDFYNEQFF.

The V and J genes are TRBV7-6 and TRBJ2-5; unclear D gene. The J call may be wrong; the DNA end is better matched by TRBJ2-7. The CDR3 is made up of 13 amino acids. Per germline, CDR1 SGHVS and CDR2 FNYEAQ. CDR3 nucleotides: TGTGCCAGCAGCTTAGCGCCGTACTACGAGCAGTACTTC. Translation gives CASSLAPYYEQYF.

The rearrangement uses TRBV7-2 and TRBJ2-7; D possibly corresponds to TRBD2 (5 bases). The V gene's germline CDR1 is SGHTA and CDR2 FQGNSA. The V and J ends lost 2 bases and 1 base respectively, with 9 bases between them. The CDR3 covers 14 residues. The CDR3 coding sequence is TGTGCCAGCAGCTTAATGACGGGGTCCTACGAGCAGTACTTC. Protein product: CASSLMTGSYEQYF.

The rearrangement links TRBV7-2 to TRBJ1-1, with no clear D. The CDR3 runs to 13 residues. Germline V CDR1 and CDR2: SGHTA, FQGNSA. With 0 bases removed from V and 1 base from J, the gap between germline ends came to 3 bases. The CDR3: CASSLARNTEAFF. As DNA, the CDR3 is TGTGCCAGCAGCTTAGCCAGGAACACTGAAGCTTTCTTT.

V is TRBV30 and J is TRBJ1-3, with D possibly TRBD1 on 6 matching bases. This CDR3 region has 14 residues. Per germline, CDR1 GTSNPN and CDR2 SVGIG (reference sequence). V was trimmed by 0 bases and J by 11 bases, leaving 17 bases between them. DNA of the CDR3: TGTGCCTGGAGTGTAATCCGGGGGGCGCGTCCCATATATTTT. Its translation: CAWSVIRGARPIYF.

This chain links TRBV6-1 with TRBJ2-7; D is perhaps TRBD2 (5 bases). Germline assignment: CDR1 MNHNS and CDR2 SASEGT. This CDR3 is built from 15 residues. V was cut by 5 bases and J by 5 bases, with 19 bases left in between. DNA for the CDR3: TGTGCCAGCAGTCCCAGAGCGGCACTACCGGACGAGCAGTACTTC. As protein: CASSPRAALPDEQYF.

CDR3 region: CASSSYGGRTNEKLFF. As DNA, the CDR3 is TGTGCCAGCAGCAGCTACGGGGGAAGGACTAATGAAAAACTGTTTTTT. V gene TRBV7-6 combines with J gene TRBJ1-4; TRBD1 might be the D (5 bases). From germline, CDR1 is SGHVS and CDR2 FNYEAQ. The CDR3 sequence is 16 residues long. Deletions cut 5 bases from V and 2 bases from J, with 15 bases between.